This T cell receptor beta chain was recorded in a study of blood T cell repertoires in COVID-19. Study as a whole: Sources were T cells, B-cell-depleted T cells, or PBMCs; the material itself was cDNA or gDNA.

Patients of the Seattle cohort, enrolled during active infection, were followed longitudinally. Original processing methods: Nucleated cell number was recorded as an estimate derived from reference gene primer amplification. The table came from immunoSEQ multiplex PCR; TCRdb's copy has only in-frame clones and leaves some out. D and trimming come from the DNA, and the V and J calls and clone size come from that table. The table shows roughly 440,000 clones, with 88% occurring only once. This clone came up a few times. Deletions cut 8 bases from V and 0 bases from J, with 14 bases between. In germline, CDR1 is LNHDA, CDR2 SQIVND (reference sequence). CDR3 length equals 15 residues.

The chain is built from TRBV19 and TRBJ1-3; D gene uncertain. The receptor's source is a woman in her 50s with COVID-19, enrolled during active disease. Source material: peripheral blood. The CDR3 sequence: CASHTGLTSGNTIYF. The CDR3 bases are TGTGCCAGTCACACCGGACTTACCTCTGGAAACACCATATATTTT.